What follows are 10 T cell receptor beta chains derived from one specimen sequenced in a study of beta chain features in type 1 diabetes (dated by TCRdb to 2016 to 2019). Libraries were prepared through the immunoSEQ multiplex PCR assay. The entire isolated RNA was reverse transcribed using the High Capacity cDNA Reverse Transcription Kit, and thus expressed TCRB transcripts were sequenced. As stored in TCRdb, this immuneACCESS dataset retains in-frame rearrangements with V and J assigned. A fraction of the clones does not appear; measured against another copy, unresolved V genes explain less than half of the discrepancy, and the remainder lacks a known reason. Here the sample has around 450,000 clones; over 10% occur a single time. The biggest ten clones account for 0.035% to 0.05% of the sample. The material sequenced was naive CD4+ T cells from blood. The cell subset or site label, as the study defines it: true naive CD4+ T cells. These TCRs come from a woman in her late teens or twenties in good health.

This clone came up many times. The chain links TRBV10-3 to TRBJ2-4, with D tentatively TRBD1 (7 bases). V lost 10 bases, J lost 0 bases, and 13 bases lay in between. The CDR3 sequence is 14 residues long. Germline V gene lookup returns CDR1 ENHRY and CDR2 SYGVKD. The CDR3 loop reads CASGTDKAKNIQYF. The CDR3 nucleotides read TGTGCCAGCGGGACAGACAAAGCCAAAAACATTCAGTACTTC.

The chain couples TRBV5-6 to TRBJ2-2; D is possibly TRBD1 (5 bases). Germline CDR1 and CDR2: SGHDT and YYEEEE. Trimming cost V 2 bases and J 1 base, with 9 bases left between them. This CDR3 region has 15 residues. The CDR3 reads CASSFPGMNTGELFF. CDR3 nucleotides: TGTGCCAGCAGCTTCCCAGGGATGAACACCGGGGAGCTGTTTTTT.

This sequence joins TRBV5-4 and TRBJ2-7; D is unresolved. Trimming removed 0 bases at V and 10 bases at J, with 8 bases between. This CDR3 is built from 11 residues. The germline V gene has CDR1 SGHNT and CDR2 YYREEE (reference sequence). In DNA, the CDR3 is TGTGCCAGCAGCTTGGGGCCGATCCAGTACTTC. Encoded protein: CASSLGPIQYF.

This clone has a handful of counts. The chain uses TRBV4-1 and TRBJ2-1, with D possibly TRBD1 on 5 matching bases. The germline V gene encodes CDR1 MGHRA and CDR2 YSYEKL. The CDR3 extends over 16 amino acids. Trimming shortened V by 1 base and J by 7 bases, and 17 bases separated the two germline ends. The CDR3 is CASSQGRVRYWNEQFF. As DNA, the CDR3 is TGCGCCAGCAGCCAAGGCAGGGTCCGGTACTGGAATGAGCAGTTCTTC.

This clone has just a few counts. The chain joins TRBV30 to TRBJ1-2; D possibly corresponds to TRBD1 (5 bases). Between the trimmed V and J ends, which lost 0 bases and 5 bases, there was a span of 10 bases. This CDR3 is built from 13 residues. Per germline, CDR1 GTSNPN and CDR2 SVGIG (reference sequence). CDR3 amino acids: CAWSVRQGYGYTF. The CDR3 region has the DNA TGTGCCTGGAGTGTAAGGCAGGGATATGGCTACACCTTC.

This clone occurred a few times. The chain uses TRBV9 and TRBJ2-7; D tentatively fits TRBD1 or TRBD2 (5 bases each). Germline assignment: CDR1 SGDLS and CDR2 YYNGEE. The CDR3 totals 13 residues. Between the trimmed V and J ends, which lost 4 bases and 3 bases, there was a span of 11 bases. CDR3 sequence reads: CASSLGPNYEQYF. The CDR3, as DNA: TGTGCCAGCAGCTTGGGACCGAACTACGAGCAGTACTTC.

This clone has a handful of counts. A read error may account for a junction end that differs from germline. The chain links TRBV6-6 to TRBJ1-2; D gene uncertain. The CDR3 is 12 amino acids. CDR1 and CDR2 from the germline V gene are MNHNY and SVGAGI (reference sequence). CDR3 amino acids: CASSYSSSWVHF. The CDR3 region has the DNA TGTGCCAGCAGTTACTCATCGAGCTGGGTCCACTTC.

This clone came up a few times. The chain couples TRBV7-9 to TRBJ2-7; TRBD2 agrees at 12 bases. Germline CDR1 reads SEHNR; CDR2 reads FQNEAQ (reference sequence). The CDR3 length is 15 residues. With 1 base clipped from V and 3 bases from J, the junction kept 1 base outside the gene matches. The CDR3: CASSLGLAGDYEQYV. Written as DNA, the CDR3 is TGTGCCAGCAGCTTAGGACTAGCGGGGGACTACGAGCAGTACGTC.

This clone showed up just a few times. The rearrangement uses TRBV4-2 and TRBJ1-1; the D gene is possibly TRBD1 (6 bases). Germline CDR1 is LGHNA and CDR2 is YNFKEQ. Trimming cost V 7 bases and J 1 base, with 13 bases left between them. The CDR3 totals 14 residues. The CDR3 nucleotides read TGTGCCAGCATCAAGGGGGGAAAGAACACTGAAGCTTTCTTT. This codes for CASIKGGKNTEAFF.

This clone was picked up a small number of times. This chain's CDR3 is CASSFRVSTDTQYF. The CDR3 bases are TGTGCCAGCAGCTTCAGGGTGAGCACAGATACGCAGTATTTT. The chain combines TRBV7-2 with TRBJ2-3; possible D gene TRBD1, 5 bases. Trimming pared 3 bases from V and 0 bases from J, leaving 7 bases between. CDR1 is SGHTA and CDR2 is FQGNSA in the germline V gene. CDR3 length equals 14 residues. Variable domain in full (rest from reference TRBV7-2 and TRBJ2-3): GAGVSQSPSNKVTEKGKDVELRCDPISGHTALYWYRQSLGQGLEFLIYFQGNSAPDKSGLPSDRFSAERTGGSVSTLTIQRTQQEDSAVYLCASSFRVSTDTQYFGPGTRLTVL.